This T cell receptor (beta chain) was documented in a study of blood T cells in healthy people across ages. Using a J-beta primer mix together with a sample-barcoded 5' primer, a second PCR was run for roughly 6 to 12 cycles. Every cDNA was tagged by a template-switch adaptor with 12 random nucleotides. TCRdb re-called the 5' RACE reads through MiXCR, storing one row per CDR3 protein. This sample has approximately 690,000 distinct CDR3 sequences, with approximately 59% found just once. This CDR3 is built from 16 residues. With 4 bases removed from V and 5 bases from J, the gap between germline ends came to 18 bases. Germline V gene lookup returns CDR1 LGHNA and CDR2 YNFKEQ.

V is TRBV4-2 and J is TRBJ2-1, with D perhaps given as TRBD1 or TRBD2 (6 bases each). This receptor was taken from a man aged 55 to 70 in good health. The source material was blood. The chain's CDR3 is CASSPVGTGAHNEQFF. CDR3 in DNA: TGTGCCAGCAGCCCCGTCGGGACGGGGGCCCACAATGAGCAGTTCTTC.